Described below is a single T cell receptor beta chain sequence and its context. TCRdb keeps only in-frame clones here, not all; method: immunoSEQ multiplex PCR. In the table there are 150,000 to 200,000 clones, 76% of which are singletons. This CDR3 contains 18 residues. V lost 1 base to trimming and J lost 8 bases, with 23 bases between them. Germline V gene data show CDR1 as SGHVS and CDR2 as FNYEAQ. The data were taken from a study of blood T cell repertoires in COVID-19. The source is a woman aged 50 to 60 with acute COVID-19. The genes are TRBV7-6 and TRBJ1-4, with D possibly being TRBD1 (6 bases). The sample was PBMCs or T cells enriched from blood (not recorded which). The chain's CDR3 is CASSLVSLENYRGEKLFF. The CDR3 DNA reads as TGTGCCAGCAGCTTAGTTTCTCTCGAGAACTATAGGGGGGAAAAACTGTTTTTT.